Here is one T cell receptor (beta chain) with its context. Antigen specificity is unknown. The sample originates from a study of T cells in Graves' hyperthyroidism and ophthalmopathy. RNA transcripts gave rise to amplified TCR beta CDR3 regions. A first-round RT-PCR of the TCR CDR3 used the HTBI primer set. From the multiplex PCR reads, TCRdb called clonotypes with MiXCR, one entry per CDR3 protein. Of approximately 690,000 distinct CDR3 sequences listed, 14% are singletons. Diagnoses were made from clinical symptoms, serum measures (thyroxine and TRAb), thyroid ultrasound and orbital computed tomography. PBMCs were obtained from 9.5 to 10 ml fresh peripheral blood. Points from the study as a whole: The blood repertoire included most of the expanded thyroid clonotypes above 0.001. Ophthalmopathy prediction by the model preceded onset by a median approximately 5.9 months.

The source of this sequence is a woman aged 50 to 60 with Graves' ophthalmopathy. Sample: blood.

The CDR3 is CASSRTSGNRETQYF. The CDR3 DNA reads TGTGCCAGCAGCCGGACTAGCGGGAATCGAGAGACCCAGTACTTC. V and J are TRBV6-1 and TRBJ2-5; the match to TRBD2 covers 12 bases. J gave up 4 bases and V 6 bases, and 6 bases lay outside the gene matches. From germline, CDR1 is MNHNS and CDR2 SASEGT. CDR3 size: 15 residues.